This passage covers 32 T cell receptor beta chains from one sample sequenced in a study of T cell responses to AZD1222 COVID-19 vaccine. TCRdb's copy holds only in-frame clones and misses some; the assay was immunoSEQ multiplex PCR. The data show some 130,000 clones, roughly 89% seen once. Here the sequenced sample was peripheral blood, taken on day 0 of AZD1222 vaccination. The origin of the receptors is an adult in good health.

The CDR3 coding sequence is TGCACCAGCAGCCAAGACCGGGACAGGGGCTCCTACGAGCAGTACTTC. This sequence encodes CTSSQDRDRGSYEQYF. The rearrangement joins TRBV1 to TRBJ2-7; TRBD1 was called by the table and not checked on the DNA. TRBV1 has pseudogene status. This CDR3 is 16 amino acids long.

A remark on this clone: This same CDR3 is encoded by further DNA sequences in the sample. The chain has TRBV18 and TRBJ2-3, with no clear D. V was pared by 3 bases and J by 6 bases, with 7 bases between. Germline lookup yields CDR1 KGHSH and CDR2 LQKENI. This CDR3 has 12 amino acids. The CDR3 loop is CASSPLEDTQYF. CDR3 coding DNA: TGTGCCAGCTCACCTCTCGAGGATACGCAGTATTTT.

The chain recombines TRBV28 with TRBJ1-1; a possible D gene is TRBD1 (6 bases). Germline CDR1 reads MDHEN; CDR2 reads SYDVKM. This CDR3 contains 14 residues. With 2 bases removed from V and 6 bases from J, the gap between germline ends came to 13 bases. The CDR3 spells CASSLMSGAAEAFF. The CDR3 DNA reads as TGTGCCAGCAGTTTAATGTCGGGGGCCGCTGAAGCTTTCTTT. The full variable domain, completed using reference TRBV28 and TRBJ1-1, is DVKVTQSSRYLVKRTGEKVFLECVQDMDHENMFWYRQDPGLGLRLIYFSYDVKMKEKGDIPEGYSVSREKKERFSLILESASTNQTSMYLCASSLMSGAAEAFFGQGTRLTVV.

This rearrangement joins TRBV4-2 to TRBJ2-1; TRBD2 agrees at 7 bases. The CDR3 length is 14 residues. In germline, CDR1 is LGHNA, CDR2 YNFKEQ. Trimming at V came to 0 bases and at J to 9 bases, leaving 5 bases not matched to a gene. The CDR3 region is CASSQDSGEGEQFF. The CDR3, as DNA: TGTGCCAGCAGCCAAGATTCGGGGGAGGGTGAGCAGTTCTTC.

The chain has TRBV7-2 and TRBJ1-5; D is unresolved. Germline V gives CDR1 SGHTA, CDR2 FQGNSA. V was pared by 4 bases and J by 3 bases, with 10 bases between. This CDR3 comprises 14 residues. CDR3 DNA sequence: TGTGCCAGCAGCTCTCGAGGGTCCAATCAGCCCCAGCATTTT. This codes for CASSSRGSNQPQHF.

This clone showed up just once. V is TRBV7-2 and J is TRBJ2-2; D unclear. With 1 base removed from V and 4 bases from J, the gap between germline ends came to 4 bases. Looked up from germline, CDR1 is SGHTA and CDR2 is FQGNSA. The CDR3 is 13 amino acids. This CDR3 reads CASSLGGTGELFF. The CDR3 nucleotides are TGTGCCAGCAGCTTAGGAGGCACCGGGGAGCTGTTTTTT.

V usage is TRBV11-2 and J usage is TRBJ1-2, with D perhaps TRBD1 (5 bases). V shed 1 base and J shed 7 bases, with 16 bases lying between them. The CDR3 consists of 15 residues. Per germline, CDR1 SGHAT and CDR2 FQNNGV. DNA of the CDR3: TGTGCCAGCAGCTTAGCGGGCAGGGTATCGGGTGGCTACACCTTC. Translating it yields CASSLAGRVSGGYTF.

The rearrangement links TRBV5-5 to TRBJ2-2; the D gene is possibly TRBD1 (6 bases). Deletions cut 0 bases from V and 6 bases from J, with 12 bases between. The V gene's germline CDR1 is SGHKS and CDR2 YYEKEE (reference sequence). This CDR3 spans 15 amino acids. CDR3 sequence reads: CASSLVLGAAGELFF. For the CDR3, the DNA is TGTGCCAGCAGCTTGGTCCTGGGGGCGGCCGGGGAGCTGTTTTTT. Full variable domain (remainder filled in from reference TRBV5-5 and TRBJ2-2): DAGVTQSPTHLIKTRGQQVTLRCSPISGHKSVSWYQQVLGQGPQFIFQYYEKEERGRGNFPDRFSARQFPNYSSELNVNALLLGDSALYLCASSLVLGAAGELFFGEGSRLTVL.

This chain connects TRBV7-9 to TRBJ1-2, with D tentatively TRBD1 (6 bases). The CDR3 length is 14 residues. The V gene's germline CDR1 is SEHNR and CDR2 FQNEAQ (reference sequence). Trimming cost V 2 bases and J 7 bases, with 14 bases left between them. The CDR3 reads CASSLMGARGGYTF. CDR3 bases: TGTGCCAGCAGCTTAATGGGGGCGCGCGGTGGCTACACCTTC. The full variable domain, completed using reference TRBV7-9 and TRBJ1-2, is DTGVSQNPRHKITKRGQNVTFRCDPISEHNRLYWYRQTLGQGPEFLTYFQNEAQLEKSRLLSDRFSAERPKGSFSTLEIQRTEQGDSAMYLCASSLMGARGGYTFGSGTRLTVV.

The rearrangement uses TRBV5-6 and TRBJ1-1; D gene ambiguous. The CDR3 is 13 amino acids. The V gene lost 1 base and the J gene lost 0 bases, with 4 bases spanning the gap. The germline gives CDR1 SGHDT, CDR2 YYEEEE. The CDR3 region has the DNA TGTGCCAGCAGCTTGCCCATGAACACTGAAGCTTTCTTT. Amino acid sequence: CASSLPMNTEAFF.

The chain combines TRBV5-6 with TRBJ1-2; 7 positions agree with TRBD1. The ends lost 4 bases at V and 4 bases at J; junction bases unmatched: 19. CDR1 and CDR2 from the germline V gene are SGHDT and YYEEEE. The length of the CDR3 is 18 residues. CDR3 bases: TGTGCCAGCAGCATGGGTCCGGAAGGGGGCAGAGGATTCTATGGCTACACCTTC. This sequence encodes CASSMGPEGGRGFYGYTF. Looking up the rest from reference TRBV5-6 and TRBJ1-2 gives the full variable domain: DAGVTQSPTHLIKTRGQQVTLRCSPKSGHDTVSWYQQALGQGPQFIFQYYEEEERQRGNFPDRFSGHQFPNYSSELNVNALLLGDSALYLCASSMGPEGGRGFYGYTFGSGTRLTVV.

The chain combines TRBV5-1 with TRBJ1-1, with D hard to call. Germline values: CDR1 SGHRS, CDR2 YFSETQ. CDR3 length equals 14 residues. Trimming stripped 4 bases from V and 1 base from J, with 11 bases between. CDR3 coding DNA: TGCGCCAGCAGCGGAGACGGGAGGAACACTGAAGCTTTCTTT. Protein sequence: CASSGDGRNTEAFF.

The chain joins TRBV19 to TRBJ2-1; 10 bases map to TRBD2. The CDR3 length is 16 residues. V lost 3 bases to trimming and J lost 0 bases; unmatched junction nucleotides: 2. CDR1 is LNHDA, CDR2 SQIVND, per germline (reference sequence). The DNA for the CDR3 is TGTGCCAGTAGTATTACTAGCGGGGCCTCCTACAATGAGCAGTTCTTC. This sequence encodes CASSITSGASYNEQFF.

The CDR3 reads CSVGGGRTYEQYF. CDR3 nucleotide sequence: TGCAGCGTTGGGGGGGGGCGCACCTACGAGCAGTACTTC. The chain employs TRBV29-1 and TRBJ2-7, with D possibly being TRBD2 (7 bases). With 4 bases removed from V and 2 bases from J, the gap between germline ends came to 12 bases. Germline V gene lookup returns CDR1 SQVTM and CDR2 ANQGSEA. The CDR3 is made up of 13 amino acids.

The chain employs TRBV28 and TRBJ1-1; D perhaps matches TRBD1 (6 bases). The CDR3 is 12 residues long. Germline V lookup: CDR1 MDHEN, CDR2 SYDVKM. The V end lost 1 base, the J end lost 7 bases, and 7 bases lay between the germline ends. This CDR3 is CASSLYRDEAFF. Here the CDR3 DNA reads TGTGCCAGCAGTTTATACAGGGATGAAGCTTTCTTT.

The J gene is TRBJ1-1, the V gene TRBV12-3 or TRBV12-4, with D unclear. V lost 5 bases and J 8 bases, leaving 15 bases between the germline ends. The CDR3 length is 13 residues. CDR3 residues: CASSPRQLSEAFF. In DNA, the CDR3 is TGTGCCAGCAGTCCACGACAATTATCAGAAGCTTTCTTT.

The chain links TRBV3-1 (or the pseudogene TRBV3-2) to TRBJ1-2, with 7 bases that match TRBD1. Germline-derived CDR1 and CDR2 are LGHDT and YNNKEL (reference sequence). With V trimmed by 0 bases and J by 7 bases, 5 bases remained unmatched. This CDR3 has 14 residues. In DNA form, the CDR3 reads TGTGCCAGCAGCCAAGATTTAGGGGGCACTGGCTACACCTTC. It is translated as CASSQDLGGTGYTF.

This sequence joins TRBV5-8 and TRBJ1-4, with D unclear. The CDR3 is 16 amino acids. Trimming pared 2 bases from V and 4 bases from J, leaving 15 bases between. Per the germline V gene, CDR1 is SGHTS and CDR2 is YDEGEE. The CDR3 is CASSFVAGRNNEKLFF. CDR3 DNA: TGTGCCAGCAGCTTTGTCGCTGGACGGAATAATGAAAAACTGTTTTTT.

The gene calls are TRBV5-1 and TRBJ1-4; D uncertain. The ends were cut back, 0 bases at V and 2 bases at J, with 5 bases in the middle. Germline V gene sequence: CDR1 SGHRS, CDR2 YFSETQ. This CDR3 has 14 amino acids. In DNA, the CDR3 is TGCGCCAGCAGCTTGGAACAGACTAATGAAAAACTGTTTTTT. Its translation is CASSLEQTNEKLFF. The complete variable domain, with remaining parts taken from reference TRBV5-1 and TRBJ1-4, reads KAGVTQTPRYLIKTRGQQVTLSCSPISGHRSVSWYQQTPGQGLQFLFEYFSETQRNKGNFPGRFSGRQFSNSRSEMNVSTLELGDSALYLCASSLEQTNEKLFFGSGTQLSVL.

V and J are TRBV5-1 and TRBJ2-3, with TRBD1 matching 7 bases. The CDR3 contains 16 residues. Germline lookup yields CDR1 SGHRS and CDR2 YFSETQ. V lost 4 bases to trimming and J lost 3 bases; unmatched junction nucleotides: 11. The CDR3 coding sequence is TGCGCCAGCAGCCGATCAGGGGGAAGGGTGACAGATACGCAGTATTTT. Translation: CASSRSGGRVTDTQYF.

In its sample, this clone was seen once. The chain has TRBV4-1 and TRBJ2-1; 9 bases align to TRBD2. V trimming: 0 bases; J trimming: 6 bases; junction bases outside the gene matches: 6. The germline V gene has CDR1 MGHRA and CDR2 YSYEKL. The CDR3 totals 16 residues. Here the CDR3 reads CASSQEASGIVNEQFF. The CDR3 coding sequence is TGCGCCAGCAGCCAAGAGGCTAGCGGGATAGTCAATGAGCAGTTCTTC.

The CDR3 is CASSEVASFPYGYTF. In DNA form, the CDR3 reads TGTGCCAGCAGCGAGGTGGCTTCCTTTCCCTATGGCTACACCTTC. This chain links TRBV7-9 with TRBJ1-2; no firm D call. The V and J ends lost 5 bases and 4 bases respectively, with 17 bases between them. The CDR3 runs to 15 residues. Germline V gene data show CDR1 as SEHNR and CDR2 as FQNEAQ (reference sequence).

V gene TRBV11-1 combines with J gene TRBJ2-7; TRBD2 matches 10 bases. V lost 5 bases to trimming and J lost 7 bases; unmatched junction nucleotides: 14. The germline V gene encodes CDR1 SGHAT and CDR2 FQDESV (reference sequence). There are 16 residues in the CDR3. CDR3 amino acids: CASSLGASGRSDEQYF. In DNA, the CDR3 is TGTGCCAGCAGCCTGGGGGCTAGCGGGAGATCGGATGAGCAGTACTTC.

The gene calls are TRBV5-1 and TRBJ2-7; possibly TRBD1 for D (6 bases). The V gene lost 0 bases and the J gene lost 0 bases, with 13 bases spanning the gap. The CDR3 contains 16 residues. Germline lookup yields CDR1 SGHRS and CDR2 YFSETQ. The CDR3 DNA reads TGCGCCAGCAGCTTGGAGGTGACAGGCGTCTCCTACGAGCAGTACTTC. Protein sequence: CASSLEVTGVSYEQYF. Using reference TRBV5-1 and TRBJ2-7 for the parts outside the CDR3, the full variable domain is KAGVTQTPRYLIKTRGQQVTLSCSPISGHRSVSWYQQTPGQGLQFLFEYFSETQRNKGNFPGRFSGRQFSNSRSEMNVSTLELGDSALYLCASSLEVTGVSYEQYFGPGTRLTVT.

The chain combines TRBV6-1 with TRBJ1-1; TRBD1 is a possible D gene (5 bases). V was cut by 6 bases and J by 4 bases, with 9 bases left in between. The germline CDR1 and CDR2 sequences are MNHNS and SASEGT. The CDR3 spans 12 residues. The DNA of the CDR3 is TGTGCCAGCAGCCACGGGGGCACTGAAGCTTTCTTT. Its protein is CASSHGGTEAFF.

The chain employs TRBV19 and TRBJ1-3, with TRBD1 matching over 7 bases. The trim removed 4 bases at V and 5 bases at J, leaving 11 bases unmatched. The germline V gene encodes CDR1 LNHDA and CDR2 SQIVND (reference sequence). The CDR3 is made up of 16 amino acids. The CDR3 protein is CASSTSPGQIRNTIYF. As DNA, the CDR3 is TGTGCCAGTAGTACGTCACCGGGACAGATAAGAAACACCATATATTTT. Full variable domain (outside the CDR3, taken from reference TRBV19 and TRBJ1-3): DGGITQSPKYLFRKEGQNVTLSCEQNLNHDAMYWYRQDPGQGLRLIYYSQIVNDFQKGDIAEGYSVSREKKESFPLTVTSAQKNPTAFYLCASSTSPGQIRNTIYFGEGSWLTVV.

This clone is a singleton in its sample. This chain uses TRBV13 with TRBJ1-1, with D unresolved. From germline, CDR1 is PRHDT and CDR2 FYEKMQ (reference sequence). The CDR3 loop spans 15 amino acids. Trimming removed 5 bases at V and 0 bases at J, with 13 bases between. The CDR3 bases are TGTGCCAGCAGCCCCCCGACGGGCATGAACACTGAAGCTTTCTTT. Translation gives CASSPPTGMNTEAFF.

The chain couples TRBV7-2 to TRBJ1-6; tentative D call: TRBD1 (6 bases). The CDR3 consists of 13 residues. V was pared by 4 bases and J by 10 bases, with 11 bases between. Germline V CDR1 and CDR2: SGHTA, FQGNSA. CDR3 sequence: CASSSPGTSPLHF. CDR3 DNA sequence: TGTGCCAGCAGCTCCCCCGGGACATCACCCCTCCACTTT.

The chain couples TRBV4-1 to TRBJ2-5, with a possible D match to TRBD1 (6 bases). The CDR3 extends over 16 amino acids. The germline V gene has CDR1 MGHRA and CDR2 YSYEKL. V lost 3 bases and J lost 0, with 14 bases in between. The CDR3 is CASSQDGQMYQETQYF. CDR3 bases: TGCGCCAGCAGCCAGGACGGACAGATGTACCAAGAGACCCAGTACTTC.

The chain joins TRBV28 to TRBJ1-2; perhaps TRBD1 as D (6 bases). Germline CDR1 MDHEN, CDR2 SYDVKM. CDR3 length: 14 amino acids. Trimming cost V 5 bases and J 1 base, with 11 bases left between them. The CDR3 is CASSTWTDNYGYTF. The CDR3 nucleotides read TGTGCCAGCAGTACTTGGACAGATAACTATGGCTACACCTTC.

The V gene is TRBV3-1 (or the pseudogene TRBV3-2), the J gene TRBJ1-2; 8 bases agree with TRBD1. Germline trimming cut 4 bases from V and 4 bases from J; bases unmatched to any gene: 5. The germline CDR1 and CDR2 sequences are LGHDT and YNNKEL (reference sequence). The CDR3 runs 14 residues. The CDR3 bases are TGTGCCAGCAGCCGACAGGGGAGCACCTATGGCTACACCTTC. This translates into CASSRQGSTYGYTF.

The chain couples TRBV19 to TRBJ2-7, with TRBD2 matching 10 bases. V lost 2 bases to trimming and J lost 7 bases; unmatched junction nucleotides: 5. The CDR3 spans 14 residues. Germline CDR1 LNHDA, CDR2 SQIVND (reference sequence). CDR3 nucleotide sequence: TGTGCCAGTAGTATACTAGCGGGAGATGGGGAGCAGTACTTC. Translating gives CASSILAGDGEQYF.